The 29 T cell receptor beta chains listed next were all sequenced from one sample in a study of human T cells and chemical hapten exposure. Each CDR3 protein is one row after TCRdb ran MiXCR on the RACE reads. Seen here are a few hundred thousand distinct CDR3 sequences, about 5% observed once, and the top ten hold less than 9%. Time point denoted: pre-sensitization, week 0. Treatment of the sample: therapeutic diphenylcyclopropenone sensitization with weekly scalp DPC. Source: whole blood, taken in connection with sensitization to the hapten diphenylcyclopropenone (DPC). These receptor sequences come from a woman between 18 and 29 years old with alopecia areata. Some clones in this sample may be carry-over from other donors' samples.

This clonotype occurred a few times. The chain couples TRBV10-3 to TRBJ2-6; D possibly corresponds to TRBD2 (5 bases). In germline, CDR1 is ENHRY, CDR2 SYGVKD. This CDR3 has 14 amino acids. V lost 8 bases and J 3 bases, leaving 11 bases between the germline ends. The CDR3 nucleotides read TGTGCCATCTTGGCTGCGGGTGGGGCCAACGTCCTGACTTTC. Amino acids: CAILAAGGANVLTF.

V is TRBV6-2 or TRBV6-3 and J is TRBJ1-5, with 8 bases that match TRBD1. Germline trimming cut 2 bases from V and 6 bases from J; bases unmatched to any gene: 9. The length of the CDR3 is 16 residues. Germline V gives CDR1 MNHEY, CDR2 SVGEGT. The CDR3 DNA follows: TGTGCCAGCAGTTACGGAGGACAGGGCGAAAGTCAGCCCCAGCATTTT. Its translation: CASSYGGQGESQPQHF.

The chain uses TRBV6-1 and TRBJ2-3, with D maybe TRBD2 (5 bases). Deletions cut 1 base from V and 4 bases from J, with 12 bases between. Germline V gene sequence: CDR1 MNHNS, CDR2 SASEGT. The CDR3 is 15 residues long. Here the CDR3 reads CASSEGVGMADTQYF. The CDR3 nucleotides read TGTGCCAGCAGTGAAGGCGTCGGGATGGCAGATACGCAGTATTTT.

This clonotype was observed a few times. The chain links TRBV29-1 to TRBJ1-1; TRBD1 aligns across 12 bases. Germline values: CDR1 SQVTM, CDR2 ANQGSEA. V shed 8 bases and J 1 base; nucleotides not matched to a gene: 8. CDR3 length: 15 amino acids. CDR3 coding DNA: TGCAGCCTGGAGGGGACAGGGGGCTGGAACACTGAAGCTTTCTTT. Its translation: CSLEGTGGWNTEAFF.

This chain uses TRBV2 with TRBJ2-7; the match to TRBD1 covers 8 bases. Per germline, CDR1 SNHLY and CDR2 FYNNEI. The CDR3 has 15 residues. Losses at the gene ends were 6 bases for V and 7 bases for J; bases not matched to a gene: 14. CDR3 DNA sequence: TGTGCCAGCAGCAAAACCGGGACAGGTATAGAGGAGCAGTACTTC. Protein sequence: CASSKTGTGIEEQYF.

The chain joins TRBV7-6 to TRBJ1-4; 7 bases agree with TRBD1. CDR1 and CDR2 from the germline V gene are SGHVS and FNYEAQ. The CDR3 sequence is 15 residues long. J was trimmed by 7 bases and V by 5 bases; bases with no gene match: 10. DNA for the CDR3: TGTGCCAGCAGCCGATACTCAGGGGGGACTGAAAAACTGTTTTTT. Its translation is CASSRYSGGTEKLFF.

V gene TRBV7-8 combines with J gene TRBJ1-3; no firm D call. From germline, CDR1 is SGHVS and CDR2 FQNEAQ. The CDR3 spans 14 residues. The V end was cut by 7 bases, the J end by 5 bases, with 15 bases between. CDR3: CASTRDPTRNTIYF. The DNA of the CDR3 is TGTGCCAGCACCCGTGACCCTACGCGAAACACCATATATTTT.

This clonotype appeared many times. The rearrangement uses TRBV6-5 and TRBJ2-7; 7 positions match TRBD1. The CDR3 extends over 16 amino acids. Germline V gene lookup returns CDR1 MNHEY and CDR2 SVGAGI. J was trimmed by 3 bases and V by 0 bases; bases with no gene match: 8. The CDR3: CASSYSTGRPFYEQYF. The DNA of the CDR3 is TGTGCCAGCAGTTACTCGACAGGGCGCCCCTTCTACGAGCAGTACTTC.

Many counts were recorded for this clonotype. This chain joins TRBV12-3 or TRBV12-4 and TRBJ1-2; D unresolved. The CDR3 loop spans 14 amino acids. V lost 6 bases, J lost 6 bases, and 17 bases lay in between. CDR3 amino acids: CASSSAPAQNGYTF. CDR3 bases: TGTGCCAGCAGCTCCGCCCCCGCACAGAATGGCTACACCTTC.

The table lists this clonotype with a few counts. This rearrangement joins TRBV4-3 to TRBJ2-1; 12 bases align to TRBD2. This CDR3 spans 16 amino acids. From germline, CDR1 is LGHNA and CDR2 YSLEER. V lost 0 bases and J lost 6; bases outside the gene matches: 3. The CDR3 coding sequence is TGCGCCAGCAGCCAAGATCTACTAGCGGGGGGCAATGAGCAGTTCTTC. This translates into CASSQDLLAGGNEQFF.

This clonotype occurred a few times. The chain carries TRBV29-1 and TRBJ2-1; TRBD1 agrees at 8 bases. Germline V gene data show CDR1 as SQVTM and CDR2 as ANQGSEA. With V trimmed by 3 bases and J by 8 bases, 6 bases remained unmatched. The CDR3 is 13 residues long. The CDR3 spells CSVDRGQTYEQFF. The CDR3 region has the DNA TGCAGCGTTGACAGGGGGCAAACGTATGAGCAGTTCTTC.

This clonotype was counted between two and nine times. The gene calls are TRBV6-6 and TRBJ1-1; D not certain. CDR1 and CDR2 from the germline V gene are MNHNY and SVGAGI (reference sequence). The CDR3 has 16 amino acids. Trimming left V 0 bases short and J 5 bases short, with 16 bases between. The DNA of the CDR3 is TGTGCCAGCAGTTACTCACCCCTTGGGCTTTTGACTGAAGCTTTCTTT. As protein: CASSYSPLGLLTEAFF.

The chain has TRBV7-3 and TRBJ2-5, with TRBD2 matching 7 bases. The V gene's germline CDR1 is SGHTA and CDR2 FQGTGA. There are 14 residues in the CDR3. J gave up 3 bases and V 5 bases, and 6 bases lay outside the gene matches. This CDR3 is CASSGDYKKETQYF. The CDR3 DNA is TGTGCCAGCAGCGGGGACTACAAGAAAGAGACCCAGTACTTC.

There are many counts of this clonotype. The chain uses TRBV12-3 or TRBV12-4 and TRBJ1-1; D unclear. The CDR3 runs to 15 residues. V lost 3 bases and J lost 1, with 12 bases in between. The CDR3 loop is CASSFGSPANTEAFF. CDR3 DNA sequence: TGTGCCAGCAGTTTTGGTTCACCGGCGAACACTGAAGCTTTCTTT.

This clonotype has at least ten counts. V usage is TRBV7-2 and J usage is TRBJ2-3; 8 bases match TRBD2. With 2 bases clipped from V and 0 bases from J, the junction kept 4 bases outside the gene matches. Per germline, CDR1 SGHTA and CDR2 FQGNSA. The CDR3 runs to 16 residues. The CDR3 DNA follows: TGTGCCAGCAGCTTAAGGGCGGGGGGAAGCACAGATACGCAGTATTTT. It codes for CASSLRAGGSTDTQYF.

The table lists this clonotype with a few counts. This chain joins TRBV7-2 and TRBJ2-7; 7 bases are shared with TRBD1. In germline, CDR1 is SGHTA, CDR2 FQGNSA. The CDR3 has 14 amino acids. The trim removed 4 bases at V and 2 bases at J, leaving 5 bases unmatched. CDR3 region: CASSSGQNPYEQYF. CDR3 nucleotide sequence: TGTGCCAGCAGCTCGGGACAGAATCCCTACGAGCAGTACTTC.

Of note for this clonotype: This may be a read error, as it is one base from a much larger clone. This chain uses TRBV5-1 with TRBJ2-1; 14 nucleotides line up with TRBD2. Germline V lookup: CDR1 SGHRS, CDR2 YFSETQ. V was pared by 4 bases and J by 15 bases, with 9 bases of the junction left unmatched. The CDR3 runs 14 residues. DNA of the CDR3: TGCGCCAGCAGCCCCGGGACTAGCGGGGGTCGGCTGTTCTTC. Its protein is CASSPGTSGGRLFF.

This clonotype has a handful of counts. This rearrangement joins TRBV20-1 to TRBJ2-7, with 9 positions matching TRBD1. The V gene end was trimmed by 5 bases and the J gene end by 2 bases; junction bases not matched to a gene: 7. CDR3 size: 14 residues. In germline, CDR1 is DFQATT, CDR2 SNEGSKA (reference sequence). CDR3 protein: CSALGGDRAYEQYF. As DNA, the CDR3 is TGCAGTGCTCTAGGAGGGGACAGGGCCTACGAGCAGTACTTC.

The sample holds many counts of this clonotype. The chain recombines TRBV12-5 with TRBJ1-1; D is possibly TRBD1 (6 bases). This CDR3 contains 15 residues. With 10 bases removed from V and 1 base from J, the gap between germline ends came to 19 bases. The V gene's germline CDR1 is LGHNT and CDR2 FRNRAP. The CDR3 is CATPHRARGNTEAFF. The DNA for the CDR3 is TGTGCTACCCCCCACAGGGCGCGGGGGAACACTGAAGCTTTCTTT.

The sample holds many counts of this clonotype. V and J are TRBV11-2 and TRBJ1-1; maybe TRBD1 (5 bases). Trimming left V 3 bases short and J 5 bases short, with 13 bases between. The CDR3 runs to 14 residues. Germline CDR1 and CDR2: SGHAT and FQNNGV. This chain's CDR3 is CASSFGQGGTEAFF. CDR3 bases: TGTGCCAGCAGCTTTGGGCAGGGAGGTACTGAAGCTTTCTTT.

This clonotype was observed a handful of times. V and J are TRBV27 and TRBJ2-5, with 12 bases that match TRBD2. This CDR3 is 16 amino acids long. Germline V gene data show CDR1 as MNHEY and CDR2 as SMNVEV (reference sequence). J was trimmed by 1 base and V by 5 bases; bases with no gene match: 5. CDR3 bases: TGTGCCAGCAGTCGACTAGCGGGGGCCCTCCAAGAGACCCAGTACTTC. Its protein product is CASSRLAGALQETQYF.

This clonotype was seen many times. A much more abundant neighbour one base away suggests this may be a read error. The V and J genes are TRBV7-8 and TRBJ2-7; D gene ambiguous. The CDR3 runs 12 residues. Germline V CDR1 and CDR2: SGHVS, FQNEAQ. The V end lost 2 bases, the J end lost 3 bases, and 5 bases lay between the germline ends. CDR3 residues: CASSLQVYEQYF. In DNA form, the CDR3 reads TGTGCCAGCAGCTTACAGGTCTACGAGCAGTACTTC.

This clonotype showed up many times. V usage is TRBV6-2 or TRBV6-3 and J usage is TRBJ2-2, with D perhaps TRBD2 (5 bases). The germline V and J ends were trimmed by 8 bases and 2 bases, with 6 bases remaining between them. Per the germline V gene, CDR1 is MNHEY and CDR2 is SVGEGT. The CDR3 is made up of 12 amino acids. DNA for the CDR3: TGTGCCAGCGGGAGAAACACCGGGGAGCTGTTTTTT. Amino acid sequence: CASGRNTGELFF.

In this sample, this clonotype turned up a few times. This rearrangement joins TRBV9 to TRBJ2-7; 7 nucleotides agree with TRBD1. The CDR3 runs to 14 residues. Germline CDR1 is SGDLS and CDR2 is YYNGEE. The V segment lost 0 bases and the J segment 3 bases; nucleotides outside the gene matches: 3. The CDR3 DNA sequence: TGTGCCAGCAGCGTAGGGGACAGAATCTACGAGCAGTACTTC. It encodes CASSVGDRIYEQYF.

This clonotype was counted at least ten times. The chain joins TRBV12-3 or TRBV12-4 to TRBJ1-1; D may be TRBD1 (6 bases). The CDR3 extends over 12 amino acids. Trimming pared 6 bases from V and 5 bases from J, leaving 10 bases between. The CDR3 DNA reads TGTGCCAGCAGCTTGGGGGCTACTGAAGCTTTCTTT. Its protein product is CASSLGATEAFF.

The genes are TRBV29-1 and TRBJ1-5; D ambiguous. Trimming took 5 bases from V and 2 from J, leaving 13 bases between them. This CDR3 is 14 amino acids long. The germline V gene encodes CDR1 SQVTM and CDR2 ANQGSEA. This chain's CDR3 is CSVSSGSGNQPQHF. In DNA form, the CDR3 reads TGCAGCGTTTCGAGCGGGAGCGGCAATCAGCCCCAGCATTTT.

This clonotype was recorded many times. The chain is built from TRBV7-9 and TRBJ1-1; D unclear. The CDR3 runs to 21 residues. CDR1 is SEHNR and CDR2 is FQNEAQ in the germline V gene (reference sequence). The V end was cut by 4 bases, the J end by 2 bases, with 32 bases between. CDR3 bases: TGTGCCAGCAGCTGGACCACCGTCTCTCCCCCGTCTGACGGTACTAACACTGAAGCTTTCTTT. Its translation is CASSWTTVSPPSDGTNTEAFF.

The genes are TRBV7-2 and TRBJ2-3; 7 positions agree with TRBD1. Trimming cost V 2 bases and J 9 bases; bases outside gene matches: 8. The CDR3 is made up of 14 amino acids. Germline V lookup: CDR1 SGHTA, CDR2 FQGNSA. CDR3 protein: CASSLRWQGVTQYF. The CDR3 DNA reads TGTGCCAGCAGCTTAAGGTGGCAGGGGGTGACGCAGTATTTT.

The chain links TRBV18 to TRBJ2-5; D not resolved. Germline CDR1 is KGHSH and CDR2 is LQKENI. This CDR3 contains 12 residues. For the CDR3, the DNA is TGTGCTACCACACTGGAAGGAGAGACCCAGTACTTC. Its protein product is CATTLEGETQYF. Filled out from reference TRBV18 and TRBJ2-5, the complete variable domain reads NAGVMQNPRHLVRRRGQEARLRCSPMKGHSHVYWYRQLPEEGLKFMVYLQKENIIDESGMPKERFSAEFPKEGPSILRIQQVVRGDSAAYFCATTLEGETQYFGPGTRLLVL.